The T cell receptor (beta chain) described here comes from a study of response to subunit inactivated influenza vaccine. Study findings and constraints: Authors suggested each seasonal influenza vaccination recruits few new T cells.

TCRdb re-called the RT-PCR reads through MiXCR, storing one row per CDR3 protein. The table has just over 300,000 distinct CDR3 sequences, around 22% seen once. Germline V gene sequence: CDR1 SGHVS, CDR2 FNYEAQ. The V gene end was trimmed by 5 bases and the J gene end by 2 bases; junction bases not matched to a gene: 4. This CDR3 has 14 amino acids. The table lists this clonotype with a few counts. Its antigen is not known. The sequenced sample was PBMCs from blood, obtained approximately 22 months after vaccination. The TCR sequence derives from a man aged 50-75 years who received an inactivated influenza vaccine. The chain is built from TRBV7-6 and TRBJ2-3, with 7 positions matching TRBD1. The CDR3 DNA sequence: TGTGCCAGCAGCCGACAGGGCTTCACAGATACGCAGTATTTT. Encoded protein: CASSRQGFTDTQYF.